The rows below give T cell receptor beta chains drawn from one sample of a study of cytomegalovirus exposure and HLA in healthy donors. Profiling relied on immunoSEQ multiplex PCR, and the TCRdb table lists in-frame clones only, not all of them. Of 90,000 to 130,000 clones in the sample, over 60% are singletons; the top ten hold roughly 4.4%. The sequenced sample consisted of PBMCs. These receptor sequences come from a man aged 25 to 40 in good health and CMV-seropositive. Each CDR3 is given with its conserved first and last residue. Fields, in order: D gene, clone size, V gene, J gene, CDR3 protein, CDR3 DNA. The D gene is left open where the match is weak. A clone size is listed for some rows: how often the clone was seen (once, few, many), or a class if it is expanded.

NA,once,TRBV15,TRBJ1-3,CATSSPRGGRLSGNTIYF,TGTGCCACCAGCTCTCCCCGCGGGGGGAGGCTTTCTGGAAACACCATATATTTT
NA,NA,TRBV30,TRBJ2-3,CAWSVPGTLSTDTQYF,TGTGCCTGGAGTGTACCCGGGACACTAAGCACAGATACGCAGTATTTT
NA,NA,TRBV9,TRBJ2-7,CASSGGGLLPEQYF,TGTGCCAGCAGCGGAGGTGGACTACTACCTGAGCAGTACTTC
NA,NA,TRBV29-1,TRBJ2-5,CSVEQRGREETQYF,TGCAGCGTTGAACAGCGCGGGCGTGAGGAGACCCAGTACTTC
TRBD1,once,TRBV7-9,TRBJ1-3,CASSPTDRVHGNTIYF,TGTGCCAGCAGCCCTACTGACAGGGTACACGGAAACACCATATATTTT
NA,NA,TRBV1,TRBJ2-5,CTSSLSHLTAPRDRVGETQYF,TGCACCAGCAGCCTTTCGCATCTGACCGCCCCCCGGGACAGGGTTGGGGAGACCCAGTACTTC
TRBD1,NA,TRBV4-3,TRBJ2-1,CASSQAIQGVTSYNEQFF,TGCGCCAGCAGCCAAGCAATACAGGGGGTTACCTCCTACAATGAGCAGTTCTTC
NA,NA,TRBV7-2,TRBJ1-5,CASSLVGGSNQPQHF,TGTGCCAGCAGCTTAGTGGGGGGTAGCAATCAGCCCCAGCATTTT
NA,NA,TRBV2,TRBJ1-2,CASSEVSGIDYGYTF,TGTGCCAGCAGTGAAGTATCAGGGATAGACTATGGCTACACCTTC
TRBD1,NA,TRBV9,TRBJ1-4,CASSDGQGNEKLFF,TGTGCCAGCAGCGACGGACAGGGGAATGAAAAACTGTTTTTT
TRBD1,NA,TRBV27,TRBJ1-1,CASSLIRVRDRGTEAFF,TGTGCCAGCAGTTTAATTCGCGTGCGGGACAGGGGAACTGAAGCTTTCTTT
TRBD1,NA,TRBV6-1,TRBJ1-5,CASSRDRGVDQPQHF,TGTGCCAGCAGCCGTGACAGGGGAGTGGATCAGCCCCAGCATTTT
NA,NA,TRBV7-9,TRBJ2-6,CASSLYMLSSGANVLTF,TGTGCCAGCAGCTTATATATGTTGAGCTCTGGGGCCAACGTCCTGACTTTC
NA,NA,TRBV7-9,TRBJ2-4,CASSLEDEGVGF,TGTGCCAGCAGCTTAGAGGATGAGGGGGTAGGCTTC
TRBD1,NA,TRBV28,TRBJ1-5,CASSLIIPDRGGNQPQHF,TGTGCCAGCAGTCTCATTATTCCCGACAGGGGTGGAAATCAGCCCCAGCATTTT
TRBD1,NA,TRBV9,TRBJ1-2,CASSVSVGQGGSYGYTF,TGTGCCAGCAGCGTCTCAGTCGGACAGGGGGGGAGCTATGGCTACACCTTC
TRBD1,NA,TRBV4-2,TRBJ2-7,CASSQEQTGGYEQYF,TGTGCCAGCAGCCAAGAGCAAACAGGGGGCTACGAGCAGTACTTC
TRBD1,NA,TRBV19,TRBJ2-4,CASSPTGTGGGIVNIQYF,TGTGCCAGTAGTCCCACCGGGACAGGGGGAGGGATAGTGAACATTCAGTACTTC
NA,NA,TRBV4-1,TRBJ2-5,CASSRQTSQETQYF,TGCGCCAGCAGCCGGCAGACAAGTCAAGAGACCCAGTACTTC
NA,NA,TRBV2,TRBJ2-6,CAHPGKGGANVLTF,TGTGCCCACCCAGGGAAGGGTGGGGCCAACGTCCTGACTTTC
NA,NA,TRBV30,TRBJ1-3,CARGALSGNTIYF,TGTGCCCGTGGGGCCCTGTCTGGAAACACCATATATTTT
NA,NA,TRBV5-5,TRBJ1-1,CASSVSQGNTEAFF,TGTGCCAGCAGCGTATCACAGGGGAACACTGAAGCTTTCTTT
TRBD2,NA,TRBV5-4,TRBJ2-3,CASSLSGGLNTDTQYF,TGTGCCAGCAGCTTGAGCGGGGGGCTAAACACAGATACGCAGTATTTT
NA,NA,TRBV7-9,TRBJ2-1,CSSREDRLDASYNEQFF,TGTTCCAGCAGGGAGGACCGACTGGATGCCTCCTACAATGAGCAGTTCTTC
TRBD2,once,TRBV7-2,TRBJ2-2,CASSLSGGATGELFF,TGTGCCAGCAGCCTTAGCGGGGGGGCCACCGGGGAGCTGTTTTTT
NA,NA,TRBV25-1,TRBJ1-2,CASSAGYGYPF,TGTGCCAGCAGTGCGGGGTATGGCTACCCCTTC
NA,NA,TRBV6-5,TRBJ1-4,CASSSQGVSEKLFF,TGTGCCAGCAGTTCGCAGGGTGTGAGTGAAAAACTGTTTTTT
TRBD1,NA,TRBV29-1,TRBJ1-2,CSVGRQGQGGYTF,TGCAGCGTTGGTAGACAGGGGCAGGGTGGCTACACCTTC
TRBD1,NA,TRBV30,TRBJ1-3,CAWGTAGNTIYF,TGTGCCTGGGGGACAGCTGGAAACACCATATATTTT
NA,NA,TRBV27,TRBJ2-1,CASSLSFVRRSSYNEQFF,TGTGCCAGCAGTTTATCGTTCGTTCGGCGGAGCTCCTACAATGAGCAGTTCTTC
TRBD1,NA,TRBV7-2,TRBJ1-1,CASSFGDRSWNTEAFF,TGTGCCAGCAGCTTTGGGGACAGGTCGTGGAACACTGAAGCTTTCTTT
NA,few,TRBV25-1,TRBJ2-7,CASRVETGEGYEQYF,TGTGCCAGCAGGGTAGAGACAGGGGAGGGCTACGAGCAGTACTTC
NA,NA,TRBV5-1,TRBJ2-5,CASSNGNPQETQYF,TGCGCCAGCAGCAATGGCAATCCCCAAGAGACCCAGTACTTC
NA,NA,TRBV28,TRBJ1-4,CASSPPGRDEKLFF,TGTGCCAGCAGTCCCCCGGGCAGGGATGAAAAACTGTTTTTT
NA,many,TRBV5-1,TRBJ2-3,CASSTGTDTQYF,TGCGCCAGCTCGACGGGGACAGATACGCAGTATTTT
NA,NA,TRBV10-1,TRBJ1-2,CASRGGSPSPYGYTF,TGCGCCAGCAGGGGGGGGTCCCCCTCTCCCTATGGCTACACCTTC
TRBD1,few,TRBV10-3,TRBJ2-7,CAISEGDREYEQYF,TGTGCCATCAGTGAGGGGGACAGGGAATACGAGCAGTACTTC
NA,NA,TRBV7-2,TRBJ1-2,CASSLAGAMGYTF,TGTGCCAGCAGCTTGGCAGGGGCTATGGGCTACACCTTC
NA,once,TRBV29-1,TRBJ1-5,CSVAGYSNQPQHF,TGCAGCGTTGCCGGGTATAGCAATCAGCCCCAGCATTTT
NA,NA,TRBV10-1,TRBJ1-5,CASREPNGESQPQHF,TGCGCCAGCAGAGAACCTAACGGGGAGTCTCAGCCCCAGCATTTT
TRBD2,NA,TRBV7-2,TRBJ2-5,CASSFSGVQETQYF,TGTGCCAGCAGCTTTAGCGGGGTCCAAGAGACCCAGTACTTC
TRBD2,NA,TRBV19,TRBJ2-1,CASSTSGGAYNEQFF,TGTGCCAGTAGTACTAGCGGGGGGGCCTACAATGAGCAGTTCTTC
TRBD1,NA,TRBV9,TRBJ2-2,CASSVDSGTGAGELFF,TGTGCCAGCAGCGTAGATTCCGGGACAGGGGCCGGGGAGCTGTTTTTT
TRBD1,few,TRBV5-4,TRBJ1-1,CASSLVVDRIMNTEAFF,TGTGCCAGCAGCTTGGTTGTGGACAGGATCATGAACACTGAAGCTTTCTTT
NA,NA,TRBV10-1,TRBJ2-7,CASSIGTGAYEQYF,TGCGCCAGCAGTATCGGGACGGGAGCCTACGAGCAGTACTTC
TRBD2,NA,TRBV15,TRBJ2-5,CATSREAGGLEETQYF,TGTGCCACCAGCAGAGAGGCGGGGGGGCTTGAAGAGACCCAGTACTTC
NA,few,TRBV9,TRBJ1-2,CASDGGHYGYTF,TGTGCCAGCGACGGGGGTCACTATGGCTACACCTTC
TRBD1,NA,TRBV2,TRBJ1-1,CASSAGQGNTEAFF,TGTGCCAGCAGTGCGGGACAGGGGAACACTGAAGCTTTCTTT
TRBD1,NA,TRBV19,TRBJ1-2,CASSMDRLGYGYTF,TGTGCCAGTAGTATGGACAGGTTGGGATATGGCTACACCTTC
TRBD1,NA,TRBV4-2,TRBJ1-2,CASSQAGTGSYGYTF,TGTGCCAGCAGCCAGGCCGGGACAGGGTCCTATGGCTACACCTTC
TRBD2,NA,TRBV14,TRBJ2-1,CASSQDKVGLAGGPPYNEQFF,TGTGCCAGCAGCCAAGATAAAGTGGGACTAGCGGGGGGGCCTCCCTACAATGAGCAGTTCTTC
NA,NA,TRBV28,TRBJ1-1,CASSLGAGTEAFF,TGTGCCAGCAGTTTAGGAGCTGGTACTGAAGCTTTCTTT
TRBD1,NA,TRBV7-6,TRBJ2-1,CASSPQRRTGDNEQFF,TGTGCCAGCAGCCCTCAGCGCCGGACAGGGGACAATGAGCAGTTCTTC
NA,few,TRBV5-4,TRBJ1-1,CASSGRMGYTEAFF,TGTGCCAGCAGCGGGAGAATGGGGTACACTGAAGCTTTCTTT
TRBD1,once,TRBV6-5,TRBJ1-1,CASSLQGMNTEAFF,TGTGCCAGCAGTTTACAGGGGATGAACACTGAAGCTTTCTTT